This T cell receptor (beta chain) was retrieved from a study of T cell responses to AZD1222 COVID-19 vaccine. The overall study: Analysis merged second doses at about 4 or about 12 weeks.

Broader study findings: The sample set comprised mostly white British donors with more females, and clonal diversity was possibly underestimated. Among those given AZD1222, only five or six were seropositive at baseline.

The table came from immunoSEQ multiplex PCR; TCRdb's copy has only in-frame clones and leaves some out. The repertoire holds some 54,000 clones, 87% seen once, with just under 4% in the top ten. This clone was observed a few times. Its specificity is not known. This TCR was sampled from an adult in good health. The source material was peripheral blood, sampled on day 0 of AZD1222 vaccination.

The CDR3 reads CASSPLAGGSFGEQYF. The CDR3 nucleotides read TGTGCCAGCAGTCCATTGGCGGGGGGGAGTTTCGGCGAGCAGTACTTC. The V gene is TRBV6-2 or TRBV6-3, the J gene TRBJ2-7, with 9 bases that match TRBD2. Germline CDR1 is MNHEY and CDR2 is SVGEGT. CDR3 length: 16 amino acids. V lost 5 bases, J lost 6 bases, and 14 bases stayed unmatched.